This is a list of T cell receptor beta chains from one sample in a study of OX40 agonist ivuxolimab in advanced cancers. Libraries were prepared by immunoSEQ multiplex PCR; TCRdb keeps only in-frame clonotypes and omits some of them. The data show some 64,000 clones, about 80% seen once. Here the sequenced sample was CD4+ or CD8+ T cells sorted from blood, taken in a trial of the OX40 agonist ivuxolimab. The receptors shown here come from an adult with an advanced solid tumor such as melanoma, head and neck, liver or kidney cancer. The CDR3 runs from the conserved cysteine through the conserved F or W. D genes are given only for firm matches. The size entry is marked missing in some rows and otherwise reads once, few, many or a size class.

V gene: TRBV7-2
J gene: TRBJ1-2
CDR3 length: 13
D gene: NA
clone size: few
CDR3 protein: CASLQYPYYGYTF
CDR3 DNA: TGTGCCAGCTTACAATACCCATACTATGGCTACACCTTC

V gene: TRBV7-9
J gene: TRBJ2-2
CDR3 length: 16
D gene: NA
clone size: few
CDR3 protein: CASSLRPDSASGELFF
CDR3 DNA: TGTGCCAGCAGCTTAAGACCGGACAGCGCGTCCGGGGAGCTGTTTTTT

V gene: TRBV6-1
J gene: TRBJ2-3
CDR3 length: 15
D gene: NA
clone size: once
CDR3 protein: CASRRDPTASDTQYF
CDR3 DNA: TGTGCCAGCAGGAGGGACCCCACAGCATCAGATACGCAGTATTTT

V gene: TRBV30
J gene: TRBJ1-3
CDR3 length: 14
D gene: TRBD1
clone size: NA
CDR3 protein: CAWNRGSSGNTIYF
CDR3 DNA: TGTGCCTGGAACAGGGGCTCCTCTGGAAACACCATATATTTT

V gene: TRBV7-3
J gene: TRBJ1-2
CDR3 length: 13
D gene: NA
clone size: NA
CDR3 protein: CASSVGPDYGYTF
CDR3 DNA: TGTGCCAGCAGCGTGGGACCTGACTATGGCTACACCTTC

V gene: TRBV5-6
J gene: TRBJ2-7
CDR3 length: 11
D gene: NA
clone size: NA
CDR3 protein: CASSLYGEQYF
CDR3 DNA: TGTGCCAGCAGCTTGTATGGCGAGCAGTACTTC

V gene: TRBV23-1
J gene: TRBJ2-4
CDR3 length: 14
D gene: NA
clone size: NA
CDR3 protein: CASRQGRPKNIQYF
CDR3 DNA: TGCGCCAGCAGACAGGGACGGCCCAAAAACATTCAGTACTTC

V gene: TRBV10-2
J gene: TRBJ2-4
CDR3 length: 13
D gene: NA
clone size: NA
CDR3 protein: CASSNRGGNIQYF
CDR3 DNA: TGCGCCAGCAGTAACAGGGGAGGGAACATTCAGTACTTC

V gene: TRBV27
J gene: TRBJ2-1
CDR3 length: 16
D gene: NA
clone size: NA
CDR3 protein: CASSPGRLNSYNEQFF
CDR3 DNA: TGTGCCAGCAGCCCCGGCCGGCTTAACTCCTACAATGAGCAGTTCTTC

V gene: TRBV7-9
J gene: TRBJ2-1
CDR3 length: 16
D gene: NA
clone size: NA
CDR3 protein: CASSLALGDSYNEQFF
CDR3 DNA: TGTGCCAGCAGCCTAGCCCTAGGGGACTCCTACAATGAGCAGTTCTTC

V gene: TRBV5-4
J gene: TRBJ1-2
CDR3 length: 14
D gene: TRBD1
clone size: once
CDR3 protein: CASSSPTGLGGYTF
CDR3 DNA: TGTGCCAGCAGCTCTCCGACAGGGTTGGGTGGCTACACCTTC

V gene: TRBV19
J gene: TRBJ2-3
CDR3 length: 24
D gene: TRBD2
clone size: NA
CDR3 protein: CASSTLPGGATPGTSGGHTDTQYF
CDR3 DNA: TGTGCCAGTAGTACGCTCCCAGGGGGCGCTACCCCCGGGACTAGCGGGGGCCACACAGATACGCAGTATTTT

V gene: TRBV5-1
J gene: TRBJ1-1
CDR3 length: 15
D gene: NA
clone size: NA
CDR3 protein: CASSLALGLNTEAFF
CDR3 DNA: TGCGCCAGCAGCTTGGCTCTCGGACTGAACACTGAAGCTTTCTTT

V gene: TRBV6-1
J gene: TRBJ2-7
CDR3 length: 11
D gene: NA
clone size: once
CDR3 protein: CASSWLYEQYF
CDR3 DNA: TGTGCCAGCAGTTGGTTGTACGAGCAGTACTTC

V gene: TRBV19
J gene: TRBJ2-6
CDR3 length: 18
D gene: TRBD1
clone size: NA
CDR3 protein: CASSSRGQGRSGANVLTF
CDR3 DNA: TGTGCCAGTAGCTCTCGCGGACAGGGACGCTCTGGGGCCAACGTCCTGACTTTC

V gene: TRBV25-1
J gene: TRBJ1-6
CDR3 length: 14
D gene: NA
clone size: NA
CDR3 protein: CASSERLGNSSLHF
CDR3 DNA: TGTGCCAGCAGTGAACGTTTGGGAAATTCATCCCTCCACTTT

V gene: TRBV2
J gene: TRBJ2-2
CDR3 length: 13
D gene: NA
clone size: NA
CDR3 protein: CASRQGYGGELFF
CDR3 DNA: TGTGCCAGCAGACAGGGTTACGGCGGGGAGCTGTTTTTT

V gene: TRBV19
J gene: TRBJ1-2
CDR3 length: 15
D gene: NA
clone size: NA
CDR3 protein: CASSIGQGNYYGYTF
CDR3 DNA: TGTGCCAGTAGTATTGGTCAAGGAAATTACTATGGCTACACCTTC

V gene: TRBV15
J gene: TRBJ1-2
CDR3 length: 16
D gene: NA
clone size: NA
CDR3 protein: CATSRDKAGQNYGYTF
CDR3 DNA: TGTGCCACCAGCAGAGATAAGGCAGGGCAGAACTATGGCTACACCTTC

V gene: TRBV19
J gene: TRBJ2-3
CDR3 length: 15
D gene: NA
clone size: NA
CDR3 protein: CASGHRRGGSDTQYF
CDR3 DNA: TGTGCCAGTGGTCACCGACGGGGTGGTTCAGATACGCAGTATTTT

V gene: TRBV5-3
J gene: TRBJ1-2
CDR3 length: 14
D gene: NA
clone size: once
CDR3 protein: CARSRRRVDYGYTF
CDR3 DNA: TGTGCCAGAAGCCGCAGGAGAGTGGACTATGGCTACACCTTC

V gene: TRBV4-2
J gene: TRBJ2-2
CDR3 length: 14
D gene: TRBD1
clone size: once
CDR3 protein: CASSPTTGGGELFF
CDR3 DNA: TGTGCCAGCAGCCCAACTACAGGGGGCGGGGAGCTGTTTTTT

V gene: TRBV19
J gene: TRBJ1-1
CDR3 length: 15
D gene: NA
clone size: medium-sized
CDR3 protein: CASSIKELMNTEAFF
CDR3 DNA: TGTGCCAGTAGTATAAAGGAACTCATGAACACTGAAGCTTTCTTT

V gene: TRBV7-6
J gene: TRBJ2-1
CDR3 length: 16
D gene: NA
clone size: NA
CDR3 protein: CASTALSGSSYNEQFF
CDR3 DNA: TGTGCCAGCACCGCCCTTAGCGGTAGCTCCTACAATGAGCAGTTCTTC

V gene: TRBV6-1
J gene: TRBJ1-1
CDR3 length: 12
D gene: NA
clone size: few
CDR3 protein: CAIRPLNTEAFF
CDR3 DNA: TGTGCCATACGACCTCTGAACACTGAAGCTTTCTTT

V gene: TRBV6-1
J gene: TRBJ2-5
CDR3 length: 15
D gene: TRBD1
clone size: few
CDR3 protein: CASSAGGAGQETQYF
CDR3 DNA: TGTGCCAGCAGTGCAGGGGGCGCTGGCCAAGAGACCCAGTACTTC

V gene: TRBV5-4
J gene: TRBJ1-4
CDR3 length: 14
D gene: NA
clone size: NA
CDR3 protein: CASSPGTGNEKLFF
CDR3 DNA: TGTGCCAGCAGCCCCGGGACCGGTAATGAAAAACTGTTTTTT

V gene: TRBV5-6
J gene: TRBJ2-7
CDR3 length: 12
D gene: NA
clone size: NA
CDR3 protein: CASSSQRNEQYF
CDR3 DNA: TGTGCCAGCAGCTCGCAGAGGAACGAGCAGTACTTC

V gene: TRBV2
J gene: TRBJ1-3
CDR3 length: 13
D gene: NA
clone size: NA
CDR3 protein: CASSLVFGNTIYF
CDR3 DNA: TGTGCCAGCAGTCTCGTATTTGGAAACACCATATATTTT

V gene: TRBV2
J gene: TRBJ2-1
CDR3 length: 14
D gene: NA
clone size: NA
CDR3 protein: CASSRDSRYNEQFF
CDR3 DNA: TGTGCCAGCAGTCGGGACTCCAGATACAATGAGCAGTTCTTC

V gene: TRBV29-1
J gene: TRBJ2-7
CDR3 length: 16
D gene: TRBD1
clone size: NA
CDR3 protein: CSVEGTTGQAPYEQYF
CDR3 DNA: TGCAGCGTTGAGGGAACCACGGGACAGGCCCCCTACGAGCAGTACTTC

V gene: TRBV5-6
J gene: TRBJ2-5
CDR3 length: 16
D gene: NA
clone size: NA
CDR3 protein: CASSSLRGGFQETQYF
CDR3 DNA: TGTGCCAGCAGCTCCCTGCGTGGTGGGTTCCAAGAGACCCAGTACTTC

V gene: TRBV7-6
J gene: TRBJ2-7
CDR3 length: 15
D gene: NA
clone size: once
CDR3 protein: CASSFGEKGAYEQYF
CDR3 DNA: TGTGCCAGCAGCTTTGGCGAGAAGGGGGCCTACGAGCAGTACTTC

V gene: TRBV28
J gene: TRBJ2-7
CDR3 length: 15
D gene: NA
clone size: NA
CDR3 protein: CASSRISLSSYEQYF
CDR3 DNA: TGTGCCAGCAGTCGGATTAGTCTAAGCTCCTACGAGCAGTACTTC

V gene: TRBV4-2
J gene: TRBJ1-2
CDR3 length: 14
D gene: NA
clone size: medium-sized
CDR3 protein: CASSLPGHEYGYTF
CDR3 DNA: TGTGCCAGCAGCCTACCGGGACACGAGTATGGCTACACCTTC

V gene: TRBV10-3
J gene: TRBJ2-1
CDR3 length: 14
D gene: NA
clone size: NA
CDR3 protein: CAISFSVPDNEQFF
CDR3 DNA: TGTGCCATCAGCTTTAGCGTTCCAGACAATGAGCAGTTCTTC

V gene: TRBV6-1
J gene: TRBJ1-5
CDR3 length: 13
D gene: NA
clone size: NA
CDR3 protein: CASRTLSNQPQHF
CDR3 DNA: TGTGCCAGCAGGACATTGAGCAATCAGCCCCAGCATTTT

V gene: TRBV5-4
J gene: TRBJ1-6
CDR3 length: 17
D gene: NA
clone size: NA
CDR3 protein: CASSFIIPGDGDSPLHF
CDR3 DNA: TGTGCCAGCAGCTTTATAATACCAGGGGACGGCGATTCACCCCTCCACTTT

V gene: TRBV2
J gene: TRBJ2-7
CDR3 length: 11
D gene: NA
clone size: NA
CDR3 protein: CASGGPGQQYF
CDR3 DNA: TGTGCCAGCGGAGGCCCTGGTCAGCAGTACTTC

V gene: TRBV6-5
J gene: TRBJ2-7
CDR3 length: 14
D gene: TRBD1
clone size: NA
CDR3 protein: CASSTGTGGYEQYF
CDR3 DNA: TGTGCCAGCAGTACCGGGACAGGGGGCTACGAGCAGTACTTC

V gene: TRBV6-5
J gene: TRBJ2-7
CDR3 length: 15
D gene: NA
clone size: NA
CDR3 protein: CASRRPGHGSYEQYF
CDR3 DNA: TGTGCCAGCAGACGACCGGGACACGGATCCTACGAGCAGTACTTC

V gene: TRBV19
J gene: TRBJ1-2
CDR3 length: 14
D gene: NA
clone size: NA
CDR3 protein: CASSMLGGNYGYTF
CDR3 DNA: TGTGCCAGTAGTATGTTAGGGGGGAACTATGGCTACACCTTC

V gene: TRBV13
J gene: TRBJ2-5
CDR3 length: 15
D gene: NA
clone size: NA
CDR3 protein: CASSPVGVSAETQYF
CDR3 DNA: TGTGCCAGCAGCCCAGTGGGGGTCTCTGCAGAGACCCAGTACTTC

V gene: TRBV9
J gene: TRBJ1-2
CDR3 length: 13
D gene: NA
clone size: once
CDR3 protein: CASSPAGSMGYTF
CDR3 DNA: TGTGCCAGCAGCCCGGCGGGGAGTATGGGCTACACCTTC

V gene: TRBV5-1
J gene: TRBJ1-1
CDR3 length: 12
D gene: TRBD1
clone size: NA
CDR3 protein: CASSPGTGVAFF
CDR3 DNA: TGCGCCAGCAGCCCCGGGACAGGGGTAGCTTTCTTT

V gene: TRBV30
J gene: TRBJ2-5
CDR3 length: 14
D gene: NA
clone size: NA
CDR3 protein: CAWSGAEGRETQYF
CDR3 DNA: TGTGCCTGGAGTGGGGCCGAGGGAAGAGAGACCCAGTACTTC

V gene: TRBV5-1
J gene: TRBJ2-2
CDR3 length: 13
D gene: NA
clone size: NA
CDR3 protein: CASRAGGLGELFF
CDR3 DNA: TGCGCCAGCAGGGCCGGGGGCCTCGGGGAGCTGTTTTTT

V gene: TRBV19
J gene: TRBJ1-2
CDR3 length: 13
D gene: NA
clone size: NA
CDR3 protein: CASSTPGPYGYTF
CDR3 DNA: TGTGCCAGTAGTACACCGGGACCCTATGGCTACACCTTC

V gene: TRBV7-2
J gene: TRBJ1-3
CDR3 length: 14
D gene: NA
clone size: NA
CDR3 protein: CASNARGSGNTIYF
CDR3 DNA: TGTGCCAGCAACGCCCGAGGCTCTGGAAACACCATATATTTT

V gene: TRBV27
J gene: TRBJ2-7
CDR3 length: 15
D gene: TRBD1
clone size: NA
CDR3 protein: CASARTGLGSYEQYF
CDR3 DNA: TGTGCCAGCGCTCGGACAGGATTAGGATCCTACGAGCAGTACTTC

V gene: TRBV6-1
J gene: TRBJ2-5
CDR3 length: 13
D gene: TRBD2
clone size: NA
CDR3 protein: CASSTSGRETQYF
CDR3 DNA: TGTGCCAGCAGCACTAGCGGCAGGGAGACCCAGTACTTC

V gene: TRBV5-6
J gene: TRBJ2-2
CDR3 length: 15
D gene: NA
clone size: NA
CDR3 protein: CASSSMDYSTGELFF
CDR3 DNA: TGTGCCAGCAGCTCGATGGACTACAGCACCGGGGAGCTGTTTTTT